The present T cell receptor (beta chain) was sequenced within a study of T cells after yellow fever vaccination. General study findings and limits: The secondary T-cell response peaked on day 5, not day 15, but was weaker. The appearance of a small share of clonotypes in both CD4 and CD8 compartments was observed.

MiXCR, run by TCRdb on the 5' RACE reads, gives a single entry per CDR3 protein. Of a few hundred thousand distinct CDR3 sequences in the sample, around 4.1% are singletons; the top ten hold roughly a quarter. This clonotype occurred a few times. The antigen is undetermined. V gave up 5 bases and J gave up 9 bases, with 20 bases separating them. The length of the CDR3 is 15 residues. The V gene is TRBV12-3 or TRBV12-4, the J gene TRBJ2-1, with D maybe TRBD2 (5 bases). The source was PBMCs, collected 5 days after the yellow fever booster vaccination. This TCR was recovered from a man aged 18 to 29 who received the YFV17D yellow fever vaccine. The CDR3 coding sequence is TGTGCCAGCAGTATTCCGGGGAGACCACCCCCTGAGCAGTTCTTC. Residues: CASSIPGRPPPEQFF.